The 20 T cell receptor beta chains below come from one sample, sequenced in a study of shared clonotypes between healthy human individuals. Libraries were prepared by immunoSEQ multiplex PCR; TCRdb keeps only in-frame clonotypes and omits some of them. The data contain about 960,000 clones, more than 75% of them seen just once; the ten biggest clones take up approximately 1.5%. The sample was memory CD4+ T cells sorted from blood. Subset reported: CD45RA-negative fraction. Receptor source: a man aged 18 to 29 in good health.

This chain uses TRBV7-8 with TRBJ2-5; 7 positions match TRBD2. The germline V gene has CDR1 SGHVS and CDR2 FQNEAQ. With 1 base clipped from V and 7 bases from J, the junction kept 12 bases outside the gene matches. The CDR3 spans 16 residues. This CDR3 is CASSLGLVGERGTQYF. As DNA, the CDR3 is TGTGCCAGCAGCTTAGGGTTAGTGGGAGAGCGGGGGACCCAGTACTTC.

The chain links TRBV11-2 to TRBJ2-4; 7 bases match TRBD1. The CDR3 loop spans 17 amino acids. Germline V gene sequence: CDR1 SGHAT, CDR2 FQNNGV. J lost 0 bases, V lost 6 bases, and 11 bases had no gene match. CDR3 in DNA: TGTGCCAGCAGAGTATGGGGACAGAAAAAAGCCAAAAACATTCAGTACTTC. This translates into CASRVWGQKKAKNIQYF.

This clone was counted a few times. The chain joins TRBV28 to TRBJ1-2; 9 nucleotides align to TRBD1. CDR1 and CDR2 from the germline V gene are MDHEN and SYDVKM. This CDR3 comprises 15 residues. The ends lost 6 bases at V and 5 bases at J; junction bases unmatched: 10. DNA for the CDR3: TGTGCCAGCAGGTCTCTTCGCGGGACAGGGTATGGCTACACCTTC. Protein sequence: CASRSLRGTGYGYTF.

This chain joins TRBV27 and TRBJ1-4; 12 nucleotides match TRBD1. The germline gives CDR1 MNHEY, CDR2 SMNVEV (reference sequence). Trimming removed 1 base from V and 4 bases from J; junction bases left unmatched: 4. The CDR3 consists of 17 residues. The CDR3 nucleotides are TGTGCCAGCAGTTTATGGGGACAGGGGGCGAATAATGAAAAACTGTTTTTT. Its translation is CASSLWGQGANNEKLFF.

This sequence joins TRBV6-1 and TRBJ1-6, with D unclear. Per germline, CDR1 MNHNS and CDR2 SASEGT. Trimming left V 6 bases short and J 7 bases short, with 10 bases between. The CDR3 is made up of 13 amino acids. CDR3: CASRMQLNSPLHF. The CDR3 nucleotides are TGTGCCAGCAGGATGCAATTAAATTCACCCCTCCACTTT.

On this clone: The sample has other DNA sequences that encode this CDR3 too. CDR3 region: CAWSVTGGGQPQHF. CDR3 nucleotides: TGTGCCTGGAGTGTGACAGGGGGCGGACAGCCCCAGCATTTT. The V gene is TRBV30, the J gene TRBJ1-5; 10 bases are shared with TRBD1. The CDR3 consists of 14 residues. CDR1 and CDR2 from the germline V gene are GTSNPN and SVGIG (reference sequence). The V segment lost 0 bases and the J segment 7 bases; nucleotides outside the gene matches: 3.

This sequence joins TRBV4-1 and TRBJ2-7, with 7 bases matching TRBD2. The germline CDR1 and CDR2 sequences are MGHRA and YSYEKL. J lost 0 bases, V lost 2 bases, and 4 bases had no gene match. The CDR3 length is 15 residues. The CDR3 sequence is CASSQWEGLSYEQYF. In nucleotides, the CDR3 is TGCGCCAGCAGCCAATGGGAGGGCCTCTCCTACGAGCAGTACTTC.

On this clone: Since a far larger clone is one base different, this is likely a read error. This chain joins TRBV6-1 and TRBJ2-7, with TRBD1 matching 9 bases. From germline, CDR1 is MNHNS and CDR2 SASEGT. The CDR3 is 13 residues long. The J segment lost 2 bases and the V segment lost 6 bases, leaving 2 bases of the junction unmatched. The DNA of the CDR3 is TGTGCCAGCAGCGGGACAGGGACCTACGAGCAGTACTTC. Its translation: CASSGTGTYEQYF.

V is TRBV7-2 and J is TRBJ2-7; weak D call: TRBD2 (5 bases). The ends were cut back, 1 base at V and 7 bases at J, with 11 bases in the middle. This CDR3 contains 13 residues. CDR1 and CDR2 from the germline V gene are SGHTA and FQGNSA. The CDR3 nucleotides read TGTGCCAGCAGCTTAGAGGGCGGGCGGGAGCAGTACTTC. Residues: CASSLEGGREQYF.

Points on this clone: Distinct nucleotide sequences in the sample also encode this CDR3. This sequence joins TRBV5-6 and TRBJ1-3; D remains unclear. Germline V gene data show CDR1 as SGHDT and CDR2 as YYEEEE. The CDR3 is 12 residues long. V lost 4 bases, J lost 3 bases, and 5 bases lay in between. The DNA of the CDR3 is TGTGCCAGCAGCGCCAGTGGAAACACCATATATTTT. It specifies CASSASGNTIYF.

The chain joins TRBV27 to TRBJ1-1, with 7 bases aligning to TRBD1. There are 13 residues in the CDR3. Germline V gene data show CDR1 as MNHEY and CDR2 as SMNVEV (reference sequence). J was trimmed by 7 bases and V by 6 bases; bases with no gene match: 8. The CDR3 is CASSTGAMGEAFF. CDR3 in DNA: TGTGCCAGCAGCACAGGGGCGATGGGTGAAGCTTTCTTT.

J is TRBJ2-5 and V is TRBV2; 11 nucleotides agree with TRBD2. Germline V gene sequence: CDR1 SNHLY, CDR2 FYNNEI. The junction had 6 bases not matched to a gene; V was cut back by 5 bases and J by 1 base. The CDR3 totals 16 residues. The CDR3 is CASSLTSGGRQETQYF. The CDR3 DNA is TGTGCCAGCAGTTTAACTAGCGGGGGCCGCCAAGAGACCCAGTACTTC. The full variable domain, in which reference TRBV2 and TRBJ2-5 provide the parts outside the CDR3, is EPEVTQTPSHQVTQMGQEVILRCVPISNHLYFYWYRQILGQKVEFLVSFYNNEISEKSEIFDDQFSVERPDGSNFTLKIRSTKLEDSAMYFCASSLTSGGRQETQYFGPGTRLLVL.

The rearrangement links TRBV5-8 to TRBJ1-4; D is unresolved. Germline-derived CDR1 and CDR2 are SGHTS and YDEGEE. This CDR3 has 12 residues. Trimming took 1 base from V and 8 from J, leaving 6 bases between them. CDR3: CASSLTYEKLFF. CDR3 bases: TGTGCCAGCAGCTTGACATACGAAAAACTGTTTTTT. Together with reference TRBV5-8 and TRBJ1-4, the CDR3 gives the full variable domain: EAGVTQSPTHLIKTRGQQATLRCSPISGHTSVYWYQQALGLGLQFLLWYDEGEERNRGNFPPRFSGRQFPNYSSELNVNALELEDSALYLCASSLTYEKLFFGSGTQLSVL.

The J gene is TRBJ1-1, the V gene TRBV29-1; 7 bases map to TRBD1. The ends lost 8 bases at V and 3 bases at J; junction bases unmatched: 12. The length of the CDR3 is 14 residues. Germline assignment: CDR1 SQVTM and CDR2 ANQGSEA. The CDR3 is CSSRQGVRDTEAFF. CDR3 sequence (DNA): TGCAGCTCACGACAGGGTGTTCGGGACACTGAAGCTTTCTTT.

The chain links TRBV28 to TRBJ1-4, with D perhaps matching TRBD1 (5 bases). Germline V gene lookup returns CDR1 MDHEN and CDR2 SYDVKM. V was shortened by 10 bases and J by 8 bases, with 20 bases between the two germline ends. The CDR3 runs to 14 residues. CDR3 region: CAILGGGRGEKLFF. The CDR3 DNA reads as TGTGCCATCCTTGGCGGGGGTAGGGGAGAAAAACTGTTTTTT.

This chain links TRBV6-1 with TRBJ1-5; D possibly corresponds to TRBD1 (5 bases). Germline V gives CDR1 MNHNS, CDR2 SASEGT. The CDR3 is 13 amino acids. Trimming cost V 8 bases and J 3 bases, with 11 bases left between them. In nucleotides, the CDR3 is TGTGCCAGCGCGCGGGGCCCCAATCAGCCCCAGCATTTT. It translates to CASARGPNQPQHF.

For this clone: This specimen includes other DNA sequences encoding the same CDR3. The chain is built from TRBV7-2 and TRBJ2-3; D unresolved. V lost 1 base and J 4 bases, leaving 9 bases between the germline ends. CDR1 and CDR2 (germline): SGHTA, FQGNSA. This CDR3 has 14 amino acids. CDR3 in amino acids: CASSLGLAADTQYF. In nucleotides, the CDR3 is TGTGCCAGCAGCTTAGGGCTGGCTGCAGATACGCAGTATTTT. The full variable domain, with the rest looked up from reference TRBV7-2 and TRBJ2-3, is GAGVSQSPSNKVTEKGKDVELRCDPISGHTALYWYRQSLGQGLEFLIYFQGNSAPDKSGLPSDRFSAERTGGSVSTLTIQRTQQEDSAVYLCASSLGLAADTQYFGPGTRLTVL.

This chain joins TRBV5-1 and TRBJ2-3, with a possible D match to TRBD1 (5 bases). CDR1 is SGHRS and CDR2 is YFSETQ in the germline V gene. V was shortened by 4 bases and J by 0 bases, with 9 bases between the two germline ends. The CDR3 sequence is 14 residues long. This CDR3 reads CASSPDSSTDTQYF. CDR3 DNA: TGCGCCAGCAGCCCAGACAGTAGCACAGATACGCAGTATTTT.

The chain recombines TRBV7-2 with TRBJ2-7, with TRBD2 matching over 9 bases. V dropped 5 bases and J dropped 3; count of bases not matched to a gene: 8. The CDR3 has 15 amino acids. CDR1 SGHTA and CDR2 FQGNSA come from the germline V gene. This CDR3 is CASSPAGTSNYEQYF. DNA for the CDR3: TGTGCCAGCAGCCCAGCCGGGACTAGCAACTACGAGCAGTACTTC.

The chain links TRBV30 to TRBJ1-4; 9 positions agree with TRBD1. Germline CDR1 is GTSNPN and CDR2 is SVGIG (reference sequence). The CDR3 sequence is 14 residues long. The junction had 4 bases not matched to a gene; V was cut back by 0 bases and J by 8 bases. CDR3 sequence: CAWSVQGAGEKLFF. For the CDR3, the DNA is TGTGCCTGGAGTGTACAGGGGGCAGGGGAAAAACTGTTTTTT. Filled out from reference TRBV30 and TRBJ1-4, the complete variable domain reads SQTIHQWPATLVQPVGSPLSLECTVEGTSNPNLYWYRQAAGRGLQLLFYSVGIGQISSEVPQNLSASRPQDRQFILSSKKLLLSDSGFYLCAWSVQGAGEKLFFGSGTQLSVL.